The clone carrying this TCR beta chain was detected once. These data come from a study of early T cells in non-severe SARS-CoV-2 infection. The V end lost 0 bases, the J end lost 5 bases, and 5 bases lay between the germline ends. This CDR3 comprises 13 residues. Germline lookup yields CDR1 SGDLS and CDR2 YYNGEE. TCRdb fed the 5' RACE reads into MiXCR, producing one record per CDR3 protein. Here the sample spans over 90,000 distinct CDR3 sequences, approximately 12% being singletons. This sequence joins TRBV9 and TRBJ2-2; no clear D. This receptor was taken from an adult who was a healthcare worker with PCR-confirmed SARS-CoV-2 infection or an uninfected control (not recorded which). The input for sequencing was whole blood, taken at baseline. CDR3 protein: CASSVEDTGELFF. CDR3 DNA: TGTGCCAGCAGCGTAGAAGATACCGGGGAGCTGTTTTTT.